Below, 24 T cell receptor beta chains from the same sample are listed, as sequenced in a study of blood T cell repertoires in COVID-19. Libraries were prepared by immunoSEQ multiplex PCR; TCRdb keeps only in-frame clonotypes and omits some of them. The sample has more than 85,000 clones, approximately 92% seen once; the top ten hold roughly 2.1%. The sequenced sample was peripheral blood. These receptor sequences come from a woman aged 45-60 years with COVID-19, enrolled during active disease.

The chain is built from TRBV12-3 or TRBV12-4 and TRBJ2-5; D not certain. Trimming pared 5 bases from V and 5 bases from J, leaving 9 bases between. This CDR3 is 12 amino acids long. This CDR3 is CASSPSAETQYF. The CDR3 DNA reads as TGTGCCAGCAGTCCTAGTGCGGAGACCCAGTACTTC.

CDR3 region: CATGGGGLSSYNEQFF. In nucleotides, the CDR3 is TGTGCCACGGGCGGCGGGGGGCTTAGCTCCTACAATGAGCAGTTCTTC. This chain joins TRBV7-2 and TRBJ2-1, with 8 positions matching TRBD2. CDR1 and CDR2 from the germline V gene are SGHTA and FQGNSA. The CDR3 has 16 amino acids. J gave up 0 bases and V 10 bases, and 11 bases lay outside the gene matches.

The rearrangement links TRBV11-2 to TRBJ1-2; 9 bases are shared with TRBD1. This CDR3 has 14 amino acids. CDR1 is SGHAT, CDR2 FQNNGV, per germline. V dropped 3 bases and J dropped 3; count of bases not matched to a gene: 2. CDR3 sequence reads: CASSLTGGDYGYTF. In nucleotides, the CDR3 is TGTGCCAGCAGCTTGACAGGGGGAGACTATGGCTACACCTTC.

This clone has only one observation. The chain links TRBV10-2 to TRBJ1-5; D uncertain. Germline V gene sequence: CDR1 WSHSY, CDR2 SAAADI. The V gene lost 0 bases and the J gene lost 0 bases, with 15 bases spanning the gap. The CDR3 runs to 18 residues. The CDR3 loop reads CASSESNLVEGSNQPQHF. The DNA for the CDR3 is TGCGCCAGCAGTGAGTCGAATCTTGTGGAGGGTAGCAATCAGCCCCAGCATTTT.

This clone was observed a handful of times. The genes are TRBV24-1 and TRBJ2-3, with 10 bases aligning to TRBD2. Germline values: CDR1 KGHDR, CDR2 SFDVKD. With 9 bases clipped from V and 2 bases from J, the junction kept 10 bases outside the gene matches. There are 16 residues in the CDR3. Here the CDR3 reads CATQGLAGGPTDTQYF. The CDR3 DNA is TGTGCCACCCAGGGGTTAGCGGGGGGCCCCACAGATACGCAGTATTTT.

The chain is built from TRBV9 and TRBJ2-1; 7 nucleotides agree with TRBD1. The CDR3 loop spans 15 amino acids. Germline CDR1 SGDLS, CDR2 YYNGEE. V shed 7 bases and J 3 bases; nucleotides not matched to a gene: 10. The CDR3 DNA reads as TGTGCCAGCTCCTACGAGGGGGCCGACTACAATGAGCAGTTCTTC. It yields the protein CASSYEGADYNEQFF.

The chain recombines TRBV19 with TRBJ1-2, with D possibly TRBD1 on 5 matching bases. Trimming took 3 bases from V and 5 from J, leaving 16 bases between them. The germline CDR1 and CDR2 sequences are LNHDA and SQIVND (reference sequence). The CDR3 spans 15 residues. The CDR3 DNA follows: TGTGCCAGTAGTATCGGCCCGGACAAGGAATATGGCTACACCTTC. The encoded protein is CASSIGPDKEYGYTF.

This chain connects TRBV10-1 to TRBJ2-7; TRBD1 matches 7 bases. V was pared by 5 bases and J by 7 bases, with 11 bases of the junction left unmatched. This CDR3 has 14 residues. CDR1 WNHNN and CDR2 SYGVQD come from the germline V gene (reference sequence). CDR3 coding DNA: TGCGCCAGCAGTCCCTGGACAGGTACGGGAGAGCAGTACTTC. Translation: CASSPWTGTGEQYF.

This sequence joins TRBV9 and TRBJ1-2, with 8 bases identical to TRBD1. Germline CDR1 is SGDLS and CDR2 is YYNGEE. This CDR3 is built from 15 residues. V shed 3 bases, J shed 4 bases, and the junction held 8 bases outside the gene matches. For the CDR3, the DNA is TGTGCCAGCAGCGGAGGGGACAGGTGGATCTATGGCTACACCTTC. Residues: CASSGGDRWIYGYTF.

This clone was observed a single time. V is TRBV13 and J is TRBJ2-7, with TRBD2 matching 12 bases. The CDR3 is made up of 15 amino acids. In germline, CDR1 is PRHDT, CDR2 FYEKMQ (reference sequence). V lost 6 bases, J lost 4 bases, and 7 bases stayed unmatched. The CDR3 nucleotides are TGTGCCAGCAGTCGGGCTCTAGCGGGGGGGTACGAGCAGTACTTC. Amino acids: CASSRALAGGYEQYF.

The V call is TRBV7-9, the J call TRBJ1-4; TRBD1 might be the D (6 bases). Trimming removed 7 bases at V and 5 bases at J, with 17 bases between. The CDR3 covers 15 residues. The germline gives CDR1 SEHNR, CDR2 FQNEAQ (reference sequence). The CDR3, as DNA: TGTGCCAGCACCGAGGGGGTTGGGCCAAATGAAAAACTGTTTTTT. This translates into CASTEGVGPNEKLFF. The variable domain in full, completed from reference TRBV7-9 and TRBJ1-4, reads DTGVSQNPRHKITKRGQNVTFRCDPISEHNRLYWYRQTLGQGPEFLTYFQNEAQLEKSRLLSDRFSAERPKGSFSTLEIQRTEQGDSAMYLCASTEGVGPNEKLFFGSGTQLSVL.

This chain links TRBV4-3 with TRBJ2-1, with 8 bases fitting TRBD1. The germline CDR1 and CDR2 sequences are LGHNA and YSLEER. The CDR3 covers 14 residues. Trimming took 4 bases from V and 6 from J; bases not matched to a gene: 5. Here the CDR3 reads CASSLKTGGNEQFF. For the CDR3, the DNA is TGCGCCAGCAGCCTGAAAACAGGGGGCAATGAGCAGTTCTTC.

This chain connects TRBV14 to TRBJ1-5; tentatively, D is TRBD1 (5 bases). Deletions cut 0 bases from V and 3 bases from J, with 15 bases between. CDR1 and CDR2 (germline): SGHDN, FVKESK. This CDR3 is built from 17 residues. In nucleotides, the CDR3 is TGTGCCAGCAGCCAAGAACGTCCGGGGGGTACCAATCAGCCCCAGCATTTT. It is translated as CASSQERPGGTNQPQHF.

This clone appeared a few times. The chain combines TRBV19 with TRBJ2-6, with D tentatively TRBD1 (8 bases). This CDR3 is built from 18 residues. The germline V gene has CDR1 LNHDA and CDR2 SQIVND (reference sequence). V shed 5 bases and J shed 2 bases, with 19 bases lying between them. The CDR3 coding sequence is TGTGCCAGTAGTCCCTTCACAGGGGGGGCGCCTGGGGCCAACGTCCTGACTTTC. It specifies CASSPFTGGAPGANVLTF.

The chain carries TRBV5-1 and TRBJ2-3, with a possible D match to TRBD1 (6 bases). Germline CDR1 reads SGHRS; CDR2 reads YFSETQ. This CDR3 is built from 14 residues. V shed 0 bases and J shed 2 bases, with 7 bases lying between them. CDR3 protein: CASSLGQATDTQYF. The DNA for the CDR3 is TGCGCCAGCAGCTTGGGACAGGCCACAGATACGCAGTATTTT.

The J gene is TRBJ2-3, the V gene TRBV14, with a tentative D call TRBD1 (6 bases). Looked up from germline, CDR1 is SGHDN and CDR2 is FVKESK. This CDR3 is 16 amino acids long. Trimming left V 4 bases short and J 0 bases short, with 14 bases between. As DNA, the CDR3 is TGTGCCAGCAGCCCCCCGGGACACCTAAGCACAGATACGCAGTATTTT. This translates into CASSPPGHLSTDTQYF.

The chain employs TRBV7-2 and TRBJ2-2, with 9 bases fitting TRBD2. Germline V gene lookup returns CDR1 SGHTA and CDR2 FQGNSA. This CDR3 is 16 amino acids long. Trimming cost V 1 base and J 0 bases; bases outside gene matches: 0. The CDR3 reads CASSLVAGANTGELFF. CDR3 nucleotide sequence: TGTGCCAGCAGCTTAGTAGCGGGGGCGAACACCGGGGAGCTGTTTTTT.

The chain has TRBV4-1 and TRBJ1-3; no firm D call. The germline V and J ends were trimmed by 6 bases and 9 bases, with 12 bases remaining between them. Germline V gene sequence: CDR1 MGHRA, CDR2 YSYEKL. This CDR3 has 12 amino acids. CDR3 residues: CASSPGFGTIYF. CDR3 DNA: TGCGCCAGCAGTCCCGGGTTCGGCACCATATATTTT.

For the CDR3, the DNA is TGTGCCAGCAGCAGGGCATACGAGCAGTACTTC. Translated: CASSRAYEQYF. The rearrangement joins TRBV28 to TRBJ2-7; D is perhaps TRBD1 (5 bases). V lost 6 bases and J lost 4, with 7 bases in between. The CDR3 has 11 amino acids. CDR1 is MDHEN, CDR2 SYDVKM, per germline.

This chain uses TRBV20-1 with TRBJ1-1; D unresolved. This CDR3 comprises 11 residues. Per the germline V gene, CDR1 is DFQATT and CDR2 is SNEGSKA (reference sequence). V lost 7 bases to trimming and J lost 5 bases, with 11 bases between them. This CDR3 is CSVLLTTEAFF. CDR3 DNA sequence: TGCAGTGTTCTACTGACAACTGAAGCTTTCTTT.

This chain joins TRBV2 and TRBJ2-3, with a tentative D call TRBD1 (5 bases). Trimming took off 7 bases at V and 0 bases at J, with 11 bases between the two ends. The V gene's germline CDR1 is SNHLY and CDR2 FYNNEI. The CDR3 length is 14 residues. The chain's CDR3 is CASKGDISTDTQYF. CDR3 DNA: TGTGCCAGCAAAGGGGATATTAGCACAGATACGCAGTATTTT.

The V call is TRBV27, the J call TRBJ1-1; D is perhaps TRBD1 (6 bases). Germline V gene data show CDR1 as MNHEY and CDR2 as SMNVEV (reference sequence). The V end was cut by 6 bases, the J end by 3 bases, with 17 bases between. CDR3 length equals 15 residues. The CDR3 DNA reads TGTGCCAGCAGCCGGGGAGGGGGGCGTGACACTGAAGCTTTCTTT. Translating gives CASSRGGGRDTEAFF.

The gene calls are TRBV12-3 or TRBV12-4 and TRBJ2-7; possible D gene TRBD1, 5 bases. The CDR3 is 13 residues long. The V and J ends lost 4 bases and 3 bases respectively, with 10 bases between them. The CDR3 DNA reads TGTGCCAGCAGTTACGACAGAGGCTACGAGCAGTACTTC. Translating gives CASSYDRGYEQYF.

The count of this clone is one. This chain links TRBV7-9 with TRBJ2-7; the match to TRBD1 covers 7 bases. Germline trimming cut 5 bases from V and 4 bases from J; bases unmatched to any gene: 8. The CDR3 length is 14 residues. Looked up from germline, CDR1 is SEHNR and CDR2 is FQNEAQ (reference sequence). The CDR3 region is CASSVGDRPYEQYV. The CDR3 DNA reads as TGTGCCAGCAGCGTCGGGGACAGACCATACGAGCAGTACGTC.